Sequencing of this TCR beta chain was carried out in a study of control samples from healthy donors and cancer patients. Looked up from germline, CDR1 is LGHDT and CDR2 is YNNKEL (reference sequence). The junction had 3 bases not matched to a gene; V was cut back by 1 base and J by 3 bases. This CDR3 is 14 amino acids long. The method was immunoSEQ multiplex PCR; TCRdb's version includes in-frame clones alone and lacks a portion of them. The sample contains some 150,000 clones, 75% to 95% of which appear only once. Sequencing was done on a sample of blood. This sequence joins TRBV3-1 (or the pseudogene TRBV3-2) and TRBJ2-7, with 7 bases lining up with TRBD1. The receptor's source is a man aged 18 to 30 in good health. As DNA, the CDR3 is TGTGCCAGCAGCCAAGGGACAGGCCACTACGAGCAGTACTTC. Its translation is CASSQGTGHYEQYF.